The 9 T cell receptor beta chains below all came from one sample that was sequenced in a study of neoadjuvant anti-PD-1 for oral cavity cancer. The assay was immunoSEQ multiplex PCR, and TCRdb's table has in-frame clones only and misses some. In the table there are about 16,000 clones, about three quarters of which are singletons. Here the sequenced sample was PBMCs, taken before nivolumab (anti-PD-1) treatment. The receptor source for this set is a person aged 35-79 years with oral cavity squamous cell carcinoma.

The rearrangement joins TRBV30 to TRBJ2-3; 15 bases align to TRBD2. V gave up 8 bases and J gave up 1 base; unmatched junction bases: 10. The length of the CDR3 is 17 residues. Germline CDR1 is GTSNPN and CDR2 is SVGIG (reference sequence). The CDR3 here is CAAGGLAGGLGTDTQYF. CDR3 coding DNA: TGTGCCGCGGGGGGACTAGCGGGAGGATTGGGCACAGATACGCAGTATTTT.

J is TRBJ2-6 and V is TRBV7-3; unclear D gene. V was clipped by 4 bases and J by 2 bases, with 3 bases between them. CDR1 SGHTA and CDR2 FQGTGA come from the germline V gene. The CDR3 totals 13 residues. As DNA, the CDR3 is TGTGCCAGCAGCTGGGCTGGGGCCAACGTCCTGACTTTC. Residues: CASSWAGANVLTF.

The chain joins TRBV9 to TRBJ1-2; D remains unclear. CDR3 length equals 14 residues. Looked up from germline, CDR1 is SGDLS and CDR2 is YYNGEE. V was pared by 4 bases and J by 2 bases, with 12 bases between. CDR3 protein: CASSPSRVNYGYTF. Here the CDR3 DNA reads TGTGCCAGCAGCCCTAGTCGAGTAAACTATGGCTACACCTTC.

CDR3 DNA: TGTGCCAGCAGCTTAGAAGGCCACGCTGGGTATCAGCCCCAGCATTTT. Translation: CASSLEGHAGYQPQHF. The rearrangement uses TRBV7-8 and TRBJ1-5; D uncertain. With 1 base removed from V and 5 bases from J, the gap between germline ends came to 15 bases. Germline CDR1 and CDR2: SGHVS and FQNEAQ. The CDR3 covers 16 residues. Complete variable domain (other parts from reference TRBV7-8 and TRBJ1-5): GAGVSQSPRYKVAKRGQDVALRCDPISGHVSLFWYQQALGQGPEFLTYFQNEAQLDKSGLPSDRFFAERPEGSVSTLKIQRTQQEDSAVYLCASSLEGHAGYQPQHFGDGTRLSIL.

The chain combines TRBV29-1 with TRBJ2-4, with 10 positions matching TRBD1. The CDR3 covers 18 residues. The V and J ends lost 6 bases and 0 bases, in that order; junction bases with no gene match: 14. Germline lookup yields CDR1 SQVTM and CDR2 ANQGSEA. Written as DNA, the CDR3 is TGCAGCGTCGTTGGGCGTGGGACAGGGGACCTAGCCAAAAACATTCAGTACTTC. This sequence encodes CSVVGRGTGDLAKNIQYF.

In this sample, this clone turned up once. The CDR3 region has the DNA TGTGCCAGCAGTTGGGGGACAGGGGGCGGAGAGACCCAGTACTTC. Translated, it gives CASSWGTGGGETQYF. V gene TRBV6-5 combines with J gene TRBJ2-5, with 12 bases aligning to TRBD1. CDR3 size: 15 residues. The junction had 4 bases not matched to a gene; V was cut back by 4 bases and J by 4 bases. CDR1 is MNHEY and CDR2 is SVGAGI in the germline V gene.

A single count supports this clone. V and J are TRBV9 and TRBJ1-1, with D perhaps TRBD1 (6 bases). CDR1 SGDLS and CDR2 YYNGEE come from the germline V gene. V shed 3 bases and J shed 6 bases, with 9 bases lying between them. CDR3 size: 12 residues. CDR3 nucleotides: TGTGCCAGCAGCGCCAGGGGCGCTGAAGCTTTCTTT. Translated: CASSARGAEAFF.

The chain is built from TRBV6-6 and TRBJ2-1, with unresolved D. Deletions cut 6 bases from V and 9 bases from J, with 18 bases between. CDR1 MNHNY and CDR2 SVGAGI come from the germline V gene (reference sequence). The CDR3 contains 14 residues. DNA for the CDR3: TGTGCCAGCAGATGGTTTTTCCTATCAAGTGAGCAGTTCTTC. As protein: CASRWFFLSSEQFF.

The table lists this clone with a count of one. The CDR3 loop is CASSLAISGAYNEQFF. The CDR3 nucleotides are TGTGCCAGCAGCTTAGCTATCTCGGGGGCCTACAATGAGCAGTTCTTC. The chain joins TRBV11-2 to TRBJ2-1, with a possible D match to TRBD2 (6 bases). Germline CDR1 and CDR2: SGHAT and FQNNGV. This CDR3 is built from 16 residues. The V end was cut by 1 base, the J end by 2 bases, with 12 bases between.